This TCR beta chain stems from a study of CD8+ T cells in alopecia areata. Notes on the study in general: Higher clonality and more expanded CD8+ clones appeared in lesional than normal scalp.

The germline V and J ends were trimmed by 5 bases and 6 bases, with 18 bases remaining between them. The V gene's germline CDR1 is SGHVS and CDR2 FQNEAQ. The CDR3 runs to 15 residues. Extraction of RNA preceded its reverse transcription into cDNA, which served as the sequencing template. Data came from immunoSEQ multiplex PCR; TCRdb stores just in-frame clones and leaves some out. This sample carries roughly 140,000 clones, approximately 51% of them seen once, and the ten largest clones take over 0.75%. For this clone: Its antigen remains unidentified.

This sample comprised CD4+ T cells sorted from blood, obtained at week 0. This receptor was identified in a human donor with alopecia areata. V usage is TRBV7-8 and J usage is TRBJ2-3, with D perhaps TRBD2 (7 bases). The CDR3 coding sequence is TGTGCCAGCAGCCTAGGGGGAGGGCCTGGGGATACGCAGTATTTT. This sequence encodes CASSLGGGPGDTQYF.